This T cell receptor beta chain was documented in a study of shared clonotypes between healthy human individuals. Notes on the study in general: Deeper or shallower sequencing was expected to change how clonotypes are shared among donors.

Investigators divided CD4+ cells into CD45RA+ naive and CD45RA-negative memory subsets. As to this clone: Its antigen remains unidentified.

About 200 ng DNA, tens of thousands of T cell genomes, went into each sorted-subset replicate PCR. Profiling relied on immunoSEQ multiplex PCR, and the TCRdb table lists in-frame clones only, not all of them. Of roughly 1,100,000 clones listed, approximately 70% were seen once; the top ten hold about 1.5%. The material sequenced was memory CD4+ T cells sorted from blood. Specified subset: CD45RA-negative fraction. This clonotype was sampled from a man aged 18 to 29 in good health.

The CDR3: CASSENFGFSNEQFF. DNA for the CDR3: TGTGCCAGCAGTGAAAATTTTGGTTTCTCCAATGAGCAGTTCTTC. This rearrangement joins TRBV2 to TRBJ2-1; no firm D call. The germline V and J ends were trimmed by 2 bases and 6 bases, with 14 bases remaining between them. Germline CDR1 reads SNHLY; CDR2 reads FYNNEI. This CDR3 has 15 amino acids.